The 4 T cell receptor beta chains below were found in one sample sequenced in a study of blood T cell repertoires in COVID-19. Profiling relied on immunoSEQ multiplex PCR, and the TCRdb table lists in-frame clones only, not all of them. The sample lists 370,000 or so clones; around 87% were seen once. Sequencing input: PBMCs or T cells enriched from blood (not recorded which). All receptors come from a man aged 30 to 45 who had recovered from COVID-19.

The chain recombines TRBV3-1 (or the pseudogene TRBV3-2) with TRBJ1-1; D remains ambiguous. V gave up 1 base and J gave up 8 bases, with 14 bases separating them. Germline V gene lookup returns CDR1 LGHDT and CDR2 YNNKEL (reference sequence). The CDR3 is made up of 14 amino acids. The DNA for the CDR3 is TGTGCCAGCAGCCAAGGGGTGGGAGTGGGCGAAGCTTTCTTT. It codes for CASSQGVGVGEAFF.

The chain carries TRBV7-2 and TRBJ1-2, with 8 bases fitting TRBD1. From germline, CDR1 is SGHTA and CDR2 FQGNSA. CDR3 length: 16 amino acids. Trimming at V came to 6 bases and at J to 2 bases, leaving 11 bases not matched to a gene. Here the CDR3 reads CASRISGTGINYGYTF. The CDR3 DNA sequence: TGTGCCAGCAGAATTTCCGGGACAGGTATAAACTATGGCTACACCTTC.

This clone was seen a handful of times. The rearrangement uses TRBV6-6 and TRBJ1-6; TRBD1 agrees at 8 bases. The CDR3 is 17 amino acids. Trimming at V came to 5 bases and at J to 11 bases, leaving 17 bases not matched to a gene. Germline assignment: CDR1 MNHNY and CDR2 SVGAGI (reference sequence). CDR3 loop: CASSRGQGTPTSAPLHF. The CDR3 DNA follows: TGTGCCAGCAGTCGAGGACAGGGAACCCCTACAAGTGCACCCCTCCACTTT.

This chain links TRBV19 with TRBJ1-2; the D gene is possibly TRBD1 (6 bases). This CDR3 is built from 15 residues. The germline V gene has CDR1 LNHDA and CDR2 SQIVND (reference sequence). Trimming took off 7 bases at V and 2 bases at J, with 17 bases between the two ends. The DNA of the CDR3 is TGTGCCAGTACAGGGGAATTGCCAGAGAACTATGGCTACACCTTC. Translating it yields CASTGELPENYGYTF.